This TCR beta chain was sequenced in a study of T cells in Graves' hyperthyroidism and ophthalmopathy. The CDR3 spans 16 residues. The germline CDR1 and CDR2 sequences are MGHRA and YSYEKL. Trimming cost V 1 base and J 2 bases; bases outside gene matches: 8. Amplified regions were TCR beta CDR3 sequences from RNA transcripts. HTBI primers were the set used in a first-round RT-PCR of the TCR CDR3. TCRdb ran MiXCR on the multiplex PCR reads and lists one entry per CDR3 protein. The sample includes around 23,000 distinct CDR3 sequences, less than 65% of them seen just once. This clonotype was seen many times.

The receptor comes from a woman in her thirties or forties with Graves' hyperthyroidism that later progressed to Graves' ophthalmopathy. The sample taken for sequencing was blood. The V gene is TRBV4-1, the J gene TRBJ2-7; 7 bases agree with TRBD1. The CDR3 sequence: CASSQASDRVTYEQYF. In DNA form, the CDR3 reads TGCGCCAGCAGCCAAGCGAGTGACAGGGTGACCTACGAGCAGTACTTC.